This T cell receptor (beta chain) was captured by sequencing in a study of OX40 agonist ivuxolimab in advanced cancers. Study as a whole: Dose-escalation patients were diagnosed with hepatocellular carcinoma, melanoma, renal cell cancer or head and neck cancer. General study results and limits: Normalized T-cell clonal expansion was also low in a subset of nonresponders.

Blood specimens came from baseline, cycle 4 day 1, and cycle 7 day 1. A note on this clone: Its antigen is currently unknown.

TCRdb's table, derived via immunoSEQ multiplex PCR, lists solely in-frame clones and lacks some. The sample consists of 10,000 to 15,000 clones, about 75% of them appearing once. With 0 bases clipped from V and 5 bases from J, the junction kept 7 bases outside the gene matches. Germline CDR1 SGHRS, CDR2 YFSETQ. The CDR3 contains 15 residues. Sequenced here: CD4+ or CD8+ T cells sorted from blood, sampled in a trial of the OX40 agonist ivuxolimab. The receptor was derived from an adult with an advanced solid tumor such as melanoma, head and neck, liver or kidney cancer. The chain is built from TRBV5-1 and TRBJ2-7; TRBD2 matches 8 bases. The CDR3 sequence: CASSLELASGHEQYF. The CDR3 DNA sequence: TGCGCCAGCAGCTTGGAGCTGGCTAGCGGGCACGAGCAGTACTTC.